Given below is one T cell receptor beta chain in context. In germline, CDR1 is SEHNR, CDR2 FQNEAQ (reference sequence). Trimming took off 5 bases at V and 1 base at J, with 8 bases between the two ends. This CDR3 comprises 13 residues. PCR involved 60 Vbeta and 13 Jbeta primers. Sequenced by immunoSEQ multiplex PCR; TCRdb stores in-frame clones only, minus some. The sample comprises 99,000 or so clones, around four fifths of which are singletons, and 8.5% to 10% rests with the top ten. This specimen belongs to a study of cytomegalovirus exposure and HLA in healthy donors. The rearrangement links TRBV7-9 to TRBJ1-2; D uncertain. The sequenced sample was PBMCs. The clonotype was recovered from a woman in her forties in good health and CMV-seropositive. CDR3 protein: CASSPAGNYGYTF. Here the CDR3 DNA reads TGTGCCAGCAGCCCCGCGGGTAACTATGGCTACACCTTC.